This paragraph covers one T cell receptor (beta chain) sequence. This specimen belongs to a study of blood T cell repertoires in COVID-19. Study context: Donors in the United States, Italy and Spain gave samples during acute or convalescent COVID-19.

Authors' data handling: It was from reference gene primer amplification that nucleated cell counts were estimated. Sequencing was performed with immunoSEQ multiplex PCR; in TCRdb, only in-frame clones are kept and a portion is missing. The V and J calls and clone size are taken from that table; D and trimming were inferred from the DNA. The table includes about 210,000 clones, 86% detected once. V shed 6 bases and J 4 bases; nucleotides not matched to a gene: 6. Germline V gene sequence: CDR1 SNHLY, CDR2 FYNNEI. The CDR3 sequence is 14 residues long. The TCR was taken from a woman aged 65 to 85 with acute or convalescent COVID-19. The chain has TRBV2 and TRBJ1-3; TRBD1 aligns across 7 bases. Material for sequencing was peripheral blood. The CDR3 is CASRRDRVGNTIYF. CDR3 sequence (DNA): TGTGCCAGCAGAAGAGACAGGGTGGGAAACACCATATATTTT. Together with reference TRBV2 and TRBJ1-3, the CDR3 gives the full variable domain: EPEVTQTPSHQVTQMGQEVILRCVPISNHLYFYWYRQILGQKVEFLVSFYNNEISEKSEIFDDQFSVERPDGSNFTLKIRSTKLEDSAMYFCASRRDRVGNTIYFGEGSWLTVV.